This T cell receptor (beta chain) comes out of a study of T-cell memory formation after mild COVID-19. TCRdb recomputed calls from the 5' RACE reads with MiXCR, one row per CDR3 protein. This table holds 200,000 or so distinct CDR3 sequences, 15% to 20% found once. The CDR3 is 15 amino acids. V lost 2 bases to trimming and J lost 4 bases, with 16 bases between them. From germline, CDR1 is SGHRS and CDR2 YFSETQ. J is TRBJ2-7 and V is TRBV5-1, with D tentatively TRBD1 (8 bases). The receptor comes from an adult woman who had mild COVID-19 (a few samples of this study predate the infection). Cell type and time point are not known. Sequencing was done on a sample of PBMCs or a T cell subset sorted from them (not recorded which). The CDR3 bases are TGCGCCAGCAGCTTCCTTGACAGGGGAGGGTACGAGCAGTACTTC. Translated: CASSFLDRGGYEQYF.